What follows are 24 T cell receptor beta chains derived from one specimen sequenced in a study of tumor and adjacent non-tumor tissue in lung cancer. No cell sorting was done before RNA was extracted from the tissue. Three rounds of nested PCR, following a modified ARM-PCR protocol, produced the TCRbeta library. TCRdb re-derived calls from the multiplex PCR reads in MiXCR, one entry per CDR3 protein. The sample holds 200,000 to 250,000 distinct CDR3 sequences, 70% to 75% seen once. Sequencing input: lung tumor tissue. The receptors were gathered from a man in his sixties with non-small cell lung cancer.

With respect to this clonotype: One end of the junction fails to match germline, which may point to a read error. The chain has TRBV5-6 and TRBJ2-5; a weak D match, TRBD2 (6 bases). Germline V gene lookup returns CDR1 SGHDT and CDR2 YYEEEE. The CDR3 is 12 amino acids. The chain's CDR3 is CTSRLGRETQYF. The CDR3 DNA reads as TGTACCAGCAGGCTTGGTCGGGAGACCCAGTACTTT.

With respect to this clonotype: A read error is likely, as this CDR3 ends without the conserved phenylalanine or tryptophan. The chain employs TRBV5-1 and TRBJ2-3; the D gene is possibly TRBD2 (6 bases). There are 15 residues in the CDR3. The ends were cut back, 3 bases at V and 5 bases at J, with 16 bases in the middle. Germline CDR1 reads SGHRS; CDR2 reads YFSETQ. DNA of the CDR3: TGCGCCAGCAGCTCCTCGGGGGACGGGATAGATACGCAGTATTCT. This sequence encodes CASSSSGDGIDTQYS.

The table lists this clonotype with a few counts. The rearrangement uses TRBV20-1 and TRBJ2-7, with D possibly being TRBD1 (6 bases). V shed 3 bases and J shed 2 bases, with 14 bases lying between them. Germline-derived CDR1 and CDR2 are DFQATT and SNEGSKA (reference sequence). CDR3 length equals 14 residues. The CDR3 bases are TGCAGTGCTAGTGTCAGCAGGGGCCCCTACGAGCAGTACTTC. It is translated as CSASVSRGPYEQYF.

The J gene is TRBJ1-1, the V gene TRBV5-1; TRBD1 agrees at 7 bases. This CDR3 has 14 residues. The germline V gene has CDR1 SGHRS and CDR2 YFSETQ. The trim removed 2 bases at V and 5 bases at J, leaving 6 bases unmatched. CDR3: CASSLTVQGTEAFF. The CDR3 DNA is TGCGCCAGCAGCTTAACCGTACAGGGGACTGAAGCTTTCTTT.

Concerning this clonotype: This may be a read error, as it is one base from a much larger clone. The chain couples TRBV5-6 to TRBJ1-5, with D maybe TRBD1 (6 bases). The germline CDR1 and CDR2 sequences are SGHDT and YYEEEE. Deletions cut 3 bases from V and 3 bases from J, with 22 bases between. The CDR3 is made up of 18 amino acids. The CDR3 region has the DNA TGTGCCAGCAGCTCTTGGGGACAAATGGGATACAACAATCAGCCCCAGCATTTT. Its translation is CASSSWGQMGYNNQPQHF.

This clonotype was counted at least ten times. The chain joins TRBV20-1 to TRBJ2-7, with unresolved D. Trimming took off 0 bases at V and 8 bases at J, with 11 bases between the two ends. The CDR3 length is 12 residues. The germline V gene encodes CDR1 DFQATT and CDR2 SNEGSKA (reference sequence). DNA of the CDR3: TGCAGTGCTAGAGATAATGAAGGAAAGCAGTACTTC. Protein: CSARDNEGKQYF.

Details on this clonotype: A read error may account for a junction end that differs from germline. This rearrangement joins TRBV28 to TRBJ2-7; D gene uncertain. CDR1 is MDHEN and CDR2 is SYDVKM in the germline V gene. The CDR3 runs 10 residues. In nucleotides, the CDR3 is TGTGGCAGCAGCCACCGCGAGCAGTACTTC. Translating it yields CGSSHREQYF.

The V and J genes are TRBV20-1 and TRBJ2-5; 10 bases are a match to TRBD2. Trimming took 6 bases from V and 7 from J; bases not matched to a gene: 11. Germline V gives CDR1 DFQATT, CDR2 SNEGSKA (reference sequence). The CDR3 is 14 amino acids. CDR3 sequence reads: CSALGLAEVGTQYF. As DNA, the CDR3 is TGCAGTGCCCTCGGACTAGCGGAAGTGGGGACCCAGTACTTC.

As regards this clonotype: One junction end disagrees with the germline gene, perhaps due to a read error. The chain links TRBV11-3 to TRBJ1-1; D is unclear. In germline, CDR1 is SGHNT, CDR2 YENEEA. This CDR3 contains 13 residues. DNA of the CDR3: TGTGCCAGCAGCTTAAATCAGAACGCTGAGGCTTTCTTT. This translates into CASSLNQNAEAFF.

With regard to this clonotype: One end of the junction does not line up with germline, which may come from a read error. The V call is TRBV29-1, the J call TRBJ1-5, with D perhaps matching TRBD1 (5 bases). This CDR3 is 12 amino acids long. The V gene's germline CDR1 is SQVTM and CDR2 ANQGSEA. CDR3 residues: CSVAAGDQPQNF. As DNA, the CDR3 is TGCAGCGTTGCAGCGGGGGATCAGCCCCAGAATTTT.

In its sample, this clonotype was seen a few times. CDR3 region: CASSPQSRNSYNEQFF. For the CDR3, the DNA is TGTGCCAGTAGTCCACAGTCTAGGAACTCCTACAATGAGCAGTTCTTC. The chain joins TRBV11-2 to TRBJ2-1; unclear D gene. This CDR3 has 16 amino acids. Germline V gives CDR1 SGHAT, CDR2 FQNNGV. Trimming removed 9 bases at V and 0 bases at J, with 18 bases between.

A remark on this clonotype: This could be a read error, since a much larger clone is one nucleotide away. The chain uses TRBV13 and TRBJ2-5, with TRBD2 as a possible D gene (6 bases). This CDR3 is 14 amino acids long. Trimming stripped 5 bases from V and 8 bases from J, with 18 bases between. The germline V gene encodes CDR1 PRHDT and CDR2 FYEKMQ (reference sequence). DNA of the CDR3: TGTGCCAGCAGCACCGGTTCGGGGGTGGATACCCAGTACTTC. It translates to CASSTGSGVDTQYF.

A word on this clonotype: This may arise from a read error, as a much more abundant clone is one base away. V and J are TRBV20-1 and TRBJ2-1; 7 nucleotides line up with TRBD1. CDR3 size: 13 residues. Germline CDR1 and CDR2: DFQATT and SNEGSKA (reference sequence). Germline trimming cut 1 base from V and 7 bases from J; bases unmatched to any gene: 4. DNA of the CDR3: TGCAGTGCTAGAGGGGACAGTAATAATGAGCAGTTCTTC. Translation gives CSARGDSNNEQFF.

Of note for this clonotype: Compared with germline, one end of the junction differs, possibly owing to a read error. The DNA of the CDR3 is TGTGCCAGCAGAAGCCGGGACAGCCGATACATTGAGCAGTTCTTC. Translation: CASRSRDSRYIEQFF. V usage is TRBV11-3 and J usage is TRBJ2-1, with 7 bases aligning to TRBD1. Germline CDR1 and CDR2: SGHNT and YENEEA. This CDR3 is 15 amino acids long.

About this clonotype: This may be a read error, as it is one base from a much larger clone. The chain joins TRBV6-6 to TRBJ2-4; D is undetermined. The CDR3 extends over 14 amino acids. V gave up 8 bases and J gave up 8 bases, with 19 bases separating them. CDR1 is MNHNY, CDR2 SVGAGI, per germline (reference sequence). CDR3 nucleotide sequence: TGTGCCAGCGCTACCGATCGTGAAGGTTACATTCAGTACTTC. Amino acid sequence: CASATDREGYIQYF.

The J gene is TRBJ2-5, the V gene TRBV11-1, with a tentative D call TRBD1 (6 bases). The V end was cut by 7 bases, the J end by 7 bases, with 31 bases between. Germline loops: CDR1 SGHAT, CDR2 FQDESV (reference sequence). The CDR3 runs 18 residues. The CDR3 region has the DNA TGTGCCAGCAACTCCGGGGAACCTCAGATTGTCCGAGGGGGGACCCAGTACTTC. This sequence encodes CASNSGEPQIVRGGTQYF.

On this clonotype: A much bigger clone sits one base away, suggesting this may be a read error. CDR3: CGATGTGETQYF. Written as DNA, the CDR3 is TGCGGTGCGACCGGGACAGGAGAGACCCAGTACTTC. The chain uses TRBV20-1 and TRBJ2-5; 8 bases agree with TRBD1. The CDR3 is made up of 12 amino acids. Germline CDR1 DFQATT, CDR2 SNEGSKA (reference sequence).

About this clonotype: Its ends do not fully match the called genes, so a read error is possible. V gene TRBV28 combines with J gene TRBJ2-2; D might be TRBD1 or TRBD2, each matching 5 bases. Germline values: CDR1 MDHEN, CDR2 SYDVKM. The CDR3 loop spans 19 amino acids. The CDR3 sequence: CASSLWAQLGTVNTGELFF. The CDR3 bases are TGTGCCAGCAGCTTATGGGCTCAGTTAGGGACCGTGAACACCGGGGAGCTGTTTTTT.

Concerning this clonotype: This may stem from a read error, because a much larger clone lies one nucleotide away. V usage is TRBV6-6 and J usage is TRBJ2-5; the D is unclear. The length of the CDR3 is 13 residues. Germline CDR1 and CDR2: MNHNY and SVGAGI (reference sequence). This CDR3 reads CASSRTAQETQNF. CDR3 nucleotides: TGTGCCAGCAGCCGCACAGCGCAAGAGACCCAGAACTTC.

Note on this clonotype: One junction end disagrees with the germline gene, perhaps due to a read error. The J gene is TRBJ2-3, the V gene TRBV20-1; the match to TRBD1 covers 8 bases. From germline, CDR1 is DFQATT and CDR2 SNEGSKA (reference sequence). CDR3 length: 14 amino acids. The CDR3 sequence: CIAKQGAGTDTQYF. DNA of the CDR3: TGCATTGCTAAGCAGGGGGCAGGGACAGATACGCAGTATTTT.

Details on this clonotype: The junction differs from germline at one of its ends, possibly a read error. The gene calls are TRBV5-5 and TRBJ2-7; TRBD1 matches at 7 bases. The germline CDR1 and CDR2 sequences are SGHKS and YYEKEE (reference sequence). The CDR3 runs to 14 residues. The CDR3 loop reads CPSSLTGKAYEQYF. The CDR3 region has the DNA TGTCCCAGTAGCTTGACAGGGAAAGCCTACGAGCAGTACTTC.

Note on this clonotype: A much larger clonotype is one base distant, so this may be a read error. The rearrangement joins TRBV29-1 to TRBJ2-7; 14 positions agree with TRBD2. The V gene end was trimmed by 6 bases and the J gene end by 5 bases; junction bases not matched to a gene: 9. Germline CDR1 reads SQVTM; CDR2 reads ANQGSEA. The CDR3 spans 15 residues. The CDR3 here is CSVNGLAGGNNEQYF. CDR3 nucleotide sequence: TGCAGCGTCAACGGACTAGCGGGAGGCAATAACGAGCAGTACTTC.

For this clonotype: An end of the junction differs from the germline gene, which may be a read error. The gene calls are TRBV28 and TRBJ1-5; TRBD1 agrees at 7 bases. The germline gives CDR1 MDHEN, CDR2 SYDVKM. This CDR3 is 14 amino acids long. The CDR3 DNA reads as TGTGCCAGTAGTTCAGGGGGAGGCAATCAGCCCCAGCATTTT. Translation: CASSSGGGNQPQHF.

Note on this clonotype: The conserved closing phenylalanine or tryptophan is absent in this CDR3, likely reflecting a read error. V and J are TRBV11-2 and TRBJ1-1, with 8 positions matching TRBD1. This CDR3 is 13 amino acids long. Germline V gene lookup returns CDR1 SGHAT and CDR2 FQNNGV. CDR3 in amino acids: CANSFPGQVEAFY. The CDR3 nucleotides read TGTGCCAACAGCTTCCCGGGACAGGTTGAAGCTTTCTAT.